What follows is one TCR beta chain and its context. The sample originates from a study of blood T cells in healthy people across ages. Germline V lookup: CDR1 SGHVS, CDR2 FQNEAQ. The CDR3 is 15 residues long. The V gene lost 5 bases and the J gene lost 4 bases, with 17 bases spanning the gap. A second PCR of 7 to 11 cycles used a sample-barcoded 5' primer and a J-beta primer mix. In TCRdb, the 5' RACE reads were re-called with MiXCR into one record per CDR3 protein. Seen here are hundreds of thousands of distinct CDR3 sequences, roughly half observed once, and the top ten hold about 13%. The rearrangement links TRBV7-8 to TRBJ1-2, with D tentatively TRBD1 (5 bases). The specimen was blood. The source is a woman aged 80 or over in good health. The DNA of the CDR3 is TGTGCCAGCAGCCCTCCTCCGGGTGGGGGCTATGGCTACACCTTC. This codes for CASSPPPGGGYGYTF.